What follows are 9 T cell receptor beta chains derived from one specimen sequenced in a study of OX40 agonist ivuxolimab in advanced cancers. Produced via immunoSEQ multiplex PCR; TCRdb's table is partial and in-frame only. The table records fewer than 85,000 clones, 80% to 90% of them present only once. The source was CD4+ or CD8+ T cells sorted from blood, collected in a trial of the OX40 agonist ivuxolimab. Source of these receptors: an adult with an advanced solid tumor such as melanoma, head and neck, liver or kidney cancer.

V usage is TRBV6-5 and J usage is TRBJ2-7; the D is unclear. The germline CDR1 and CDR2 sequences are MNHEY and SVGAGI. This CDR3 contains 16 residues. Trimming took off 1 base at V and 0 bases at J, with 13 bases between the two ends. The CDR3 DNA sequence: TGTGCCAGCAGTTACTTCTCCGTGCGGAGCTCCTACGAGCAGTACTTC. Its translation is CASSYFSVRSSYEQYF.

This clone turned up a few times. DNA of the CDR3: TGTGCCAGCAGCGTAGGGACAGGGGTGGTTGGCTACACCTTC. Residues: CASSVGTGVVGYTF. The chain links TRBV9 to TRBJ1-2; TRBD1 matches at 9 bases. The CDR3 runs 14 residues. The germline V gene has CDR1 SGDLS and CDR2 YYNGEE. V shed 0 bases and J 7 bases; nucleotides not matched to a gene: 4.

Here the CDR3 reads CASSPGEGAQNIQYF. DNA for the CDR3: TGCGCCAGCAGCCCAGGTGAGGGGGCCCAAAACATTCAGTACTTC. The rearrangement joins TRBV5-1 to TRBJ2-4; TRBD1 matches at 7 bases. This CDR3 contains 15 residues. Germline loops: CDR1 SGHRS, CDR2 YFSETQ. V was pared by 4 bases and J by 5 bases, with 9 bases of the junction left unmatched.

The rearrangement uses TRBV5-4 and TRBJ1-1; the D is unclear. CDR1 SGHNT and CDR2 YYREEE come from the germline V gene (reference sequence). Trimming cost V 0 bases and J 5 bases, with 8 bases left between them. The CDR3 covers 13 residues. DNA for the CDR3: TGTGCCAGCAGCTTGGTAGGGTCTACTGAAGCTTTCTTT. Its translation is CASSLVGSTEAFF.

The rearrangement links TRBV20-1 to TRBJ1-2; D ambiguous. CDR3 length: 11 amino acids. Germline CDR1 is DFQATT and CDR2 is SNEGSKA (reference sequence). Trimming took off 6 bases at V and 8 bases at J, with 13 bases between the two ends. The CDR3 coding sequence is TGCAGTGCCATATTAGACGACGGCTACACCTTC. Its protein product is CSAILDDGYTF.

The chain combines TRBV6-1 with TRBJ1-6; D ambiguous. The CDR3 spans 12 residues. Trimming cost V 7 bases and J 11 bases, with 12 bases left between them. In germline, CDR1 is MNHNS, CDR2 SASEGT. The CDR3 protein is CASTGPSTPLHF. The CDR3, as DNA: TGTGCCAGCACGGGCCCGAGTACACCCCTCCACTTT.

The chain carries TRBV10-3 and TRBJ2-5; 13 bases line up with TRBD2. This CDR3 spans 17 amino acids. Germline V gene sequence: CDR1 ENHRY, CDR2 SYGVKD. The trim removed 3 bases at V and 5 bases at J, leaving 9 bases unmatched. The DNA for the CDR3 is TGTGCCATCAGTGAACATGGACTAGCGGGGGCGACGGAGACCCAGTACTTC. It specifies CAISEHGLAGATETQYF.

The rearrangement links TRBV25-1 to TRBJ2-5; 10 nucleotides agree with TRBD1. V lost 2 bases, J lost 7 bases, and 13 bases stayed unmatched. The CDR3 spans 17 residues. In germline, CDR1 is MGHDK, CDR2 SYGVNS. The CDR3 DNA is TGTGCCAGCAGTGAAGGTTTTGGGGGACAGGGGTTTTGGACCCAGTACTTC. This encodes CASSEGFGGQGFWTQYF.

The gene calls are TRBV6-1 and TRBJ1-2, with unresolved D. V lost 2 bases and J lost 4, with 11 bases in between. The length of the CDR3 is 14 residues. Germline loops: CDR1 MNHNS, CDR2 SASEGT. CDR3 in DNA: TGTGCCAGCAGTGAAAGGGCCAACTCCTATGGCTACACCTTC. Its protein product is CASSERANSYGYTF.